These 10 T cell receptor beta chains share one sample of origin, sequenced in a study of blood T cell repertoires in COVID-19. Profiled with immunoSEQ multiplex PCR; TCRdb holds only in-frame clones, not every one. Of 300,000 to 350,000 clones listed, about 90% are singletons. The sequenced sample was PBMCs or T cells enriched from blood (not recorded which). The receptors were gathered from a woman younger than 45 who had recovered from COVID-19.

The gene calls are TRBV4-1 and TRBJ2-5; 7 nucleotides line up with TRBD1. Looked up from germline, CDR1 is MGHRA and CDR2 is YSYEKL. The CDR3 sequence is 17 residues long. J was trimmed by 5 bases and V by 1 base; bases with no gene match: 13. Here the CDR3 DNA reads TGCGCCAGCAGCCAAGTGTTTAGGGGGCGTATCGTGGAGACCCAGTACTTC. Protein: CASSQVFRGRIVETQYF.

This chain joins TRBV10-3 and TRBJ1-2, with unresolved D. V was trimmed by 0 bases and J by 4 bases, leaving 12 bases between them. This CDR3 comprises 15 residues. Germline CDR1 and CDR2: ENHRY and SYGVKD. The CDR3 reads CAISESSYTSYGYTF. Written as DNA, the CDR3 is TGTGCCATCAGTGAGTCCTCGTACACCTCCTATGGCTACACCTTC.

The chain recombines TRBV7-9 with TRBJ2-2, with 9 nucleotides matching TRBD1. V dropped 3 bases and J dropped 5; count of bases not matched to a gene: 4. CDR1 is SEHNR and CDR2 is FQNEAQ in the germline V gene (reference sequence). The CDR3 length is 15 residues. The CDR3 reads CASSLGQGATGELFF. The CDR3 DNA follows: TGTGCCAGCAGCTTGGGACAGGGTGCAACCGGGGAGCTGTTTTTT.

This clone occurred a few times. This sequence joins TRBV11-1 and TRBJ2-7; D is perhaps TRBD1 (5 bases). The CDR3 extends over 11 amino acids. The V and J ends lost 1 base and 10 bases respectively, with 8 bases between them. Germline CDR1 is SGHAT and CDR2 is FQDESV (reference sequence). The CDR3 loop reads CASSLETEQYF. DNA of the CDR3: TGTGCCAGCAGCTTAGAGACAGAACAGTACTTC.

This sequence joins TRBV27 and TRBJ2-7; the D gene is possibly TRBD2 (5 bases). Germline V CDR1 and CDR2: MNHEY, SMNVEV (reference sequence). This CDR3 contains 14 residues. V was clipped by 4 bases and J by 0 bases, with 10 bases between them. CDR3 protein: CASSYSGSSYEQYF. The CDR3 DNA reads TGTGCCAGCAGTTACTCTGGGAGCTCCTACGAGCAGTACTTC.

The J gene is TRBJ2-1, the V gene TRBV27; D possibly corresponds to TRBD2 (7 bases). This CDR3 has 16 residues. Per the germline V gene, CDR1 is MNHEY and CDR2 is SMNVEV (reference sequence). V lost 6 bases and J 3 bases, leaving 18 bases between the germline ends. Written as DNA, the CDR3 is TGTGCCAGCAGCCGGGGAGGGGGGCCTGACTACAATGAGCAGTTCTTC. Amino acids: CASSRGGGPDYNEQFF.

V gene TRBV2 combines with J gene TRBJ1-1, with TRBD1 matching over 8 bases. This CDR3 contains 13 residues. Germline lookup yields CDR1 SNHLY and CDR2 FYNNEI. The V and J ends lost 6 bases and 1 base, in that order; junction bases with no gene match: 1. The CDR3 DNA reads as TGTGCCAGCAGCCAGGGGGCGAACACTGAAGCTTTCTTT. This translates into CASSQGANTEAFF.

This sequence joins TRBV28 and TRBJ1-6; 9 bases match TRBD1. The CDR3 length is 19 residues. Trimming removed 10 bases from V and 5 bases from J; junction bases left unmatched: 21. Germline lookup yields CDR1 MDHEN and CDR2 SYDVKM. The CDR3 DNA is TGTGCCACCCTCCATCCCCCGGGACAGGGAGTTTCTAATAATTCACCCCTCCACTTT. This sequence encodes CATLHPPGQGVSNNSPLHF.

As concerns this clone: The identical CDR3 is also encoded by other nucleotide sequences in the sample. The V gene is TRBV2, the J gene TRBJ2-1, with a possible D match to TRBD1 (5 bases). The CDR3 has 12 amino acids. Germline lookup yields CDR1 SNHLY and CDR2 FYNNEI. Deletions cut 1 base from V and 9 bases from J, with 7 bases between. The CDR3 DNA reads TGTGCCAGCAGTGAAGGGGGCGGTGAGCAGTTCTTC. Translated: CASSEGGGEQFF. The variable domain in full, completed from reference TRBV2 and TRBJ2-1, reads EPEVTQTPSHQVTQMGQEVILRCVPISNHLYFYWYRQILGQKVEFLVSFYNNEISEKSEIFDDQFSVERPDGSNFTLKIRSTKLEDSAMYFCASSEGGGEQFFGPGTRLTVL.

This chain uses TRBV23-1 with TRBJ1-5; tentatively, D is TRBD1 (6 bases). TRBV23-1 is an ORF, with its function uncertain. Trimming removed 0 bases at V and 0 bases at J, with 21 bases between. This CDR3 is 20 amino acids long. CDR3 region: CASSQSPHSRGHHSNQPQHF. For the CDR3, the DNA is TGCGCCAGCAGTCAATCTCCCCACTCCCGGGGACACCATAGCAATCAGCCCCAGCATTTT.